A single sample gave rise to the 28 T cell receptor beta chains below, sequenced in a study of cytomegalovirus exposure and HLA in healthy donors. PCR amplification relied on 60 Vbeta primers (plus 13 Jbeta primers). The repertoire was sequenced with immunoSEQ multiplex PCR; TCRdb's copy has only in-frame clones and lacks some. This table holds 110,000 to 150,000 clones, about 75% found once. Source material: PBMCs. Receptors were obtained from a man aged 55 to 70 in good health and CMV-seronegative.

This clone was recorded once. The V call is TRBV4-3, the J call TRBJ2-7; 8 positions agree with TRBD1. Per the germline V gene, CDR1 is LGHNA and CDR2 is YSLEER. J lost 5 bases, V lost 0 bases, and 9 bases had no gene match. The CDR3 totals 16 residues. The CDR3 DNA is TGCGCCAGCAGCCAAGATCTCGCAGGGGGCATGAACGAGCAGTACTTC. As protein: CASSQDLAGGMNEQYF.

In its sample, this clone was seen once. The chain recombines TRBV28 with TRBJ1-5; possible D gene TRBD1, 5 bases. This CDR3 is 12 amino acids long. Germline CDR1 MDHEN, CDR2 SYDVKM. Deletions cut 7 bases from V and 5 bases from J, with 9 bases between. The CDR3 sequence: CASTGGDQPQHF. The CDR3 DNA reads TGTGCCAGCACGGGGGGGGATCAGCCCCAGCATTTT.

The CDR3 reads CASSALQEPNTEAFF. In nucleotides, the CDR3 is TGCGCCAGCAGCGCCTTACAGGAGCCGAACACTGAAGCTTTCTTT. The V call is TRBV5-1, the J call TRBJ1-1; a possible D gene is TRBD1 (5 bases). The germline gives CDR1 SGHRS, CDR2 YFSETQ. V gave up 4 bases and J gave up 1 base, with 14 bases separating them. The CDR3 has 15 amino acids. Complete variable domain (other parts from reference TRBV5-1 and TRBJ1-1): KAGVTQTPRYLIKTRGQQVTLSCSPISGHRSVSWYQQTPGQGLQFLFEYFSETQRNKGNFPGRFSGRQFSNSRSEMNVSTLELGDSALYLCASSALQEPNTEAFFGQGTRLTVV.

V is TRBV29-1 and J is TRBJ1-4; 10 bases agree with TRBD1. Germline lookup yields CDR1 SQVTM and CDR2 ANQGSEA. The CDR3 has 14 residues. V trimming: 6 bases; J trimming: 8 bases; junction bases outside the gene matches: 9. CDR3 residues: CSVSGQGFREKLFF. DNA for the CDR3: TGCAGCGTCTCGGGACAGGGGTTTAGGGAAAAACTGTTTTTT.

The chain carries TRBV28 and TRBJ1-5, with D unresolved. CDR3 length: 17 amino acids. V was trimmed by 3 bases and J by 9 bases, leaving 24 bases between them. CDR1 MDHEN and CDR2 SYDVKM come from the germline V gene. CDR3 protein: CASSFVGAGEVNRPQHF. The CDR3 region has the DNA TGTGCCAGCAGTTTTGTTGGTGCCGGGGAAGTGAATAGGCCCCAGCATTTT.

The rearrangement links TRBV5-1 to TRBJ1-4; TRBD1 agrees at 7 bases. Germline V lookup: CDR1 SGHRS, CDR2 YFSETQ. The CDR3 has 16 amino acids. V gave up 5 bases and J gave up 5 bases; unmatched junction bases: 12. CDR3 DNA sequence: TGCGCCAGCAGGCCCAGTGGAGGGGGCGCCAATGAAAAACTGTTTTTT. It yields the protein CASRPSGGGANEKLFF.

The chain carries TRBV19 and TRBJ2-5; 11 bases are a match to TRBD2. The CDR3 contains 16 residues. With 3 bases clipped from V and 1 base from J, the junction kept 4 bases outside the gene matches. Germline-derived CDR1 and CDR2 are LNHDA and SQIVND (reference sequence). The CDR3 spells CASSMASGGFQETQYF. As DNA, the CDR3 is TGTGCCAGTAGTATGGCTAGCGGGGGGTTCCAAGAGACCCAGTACTTC. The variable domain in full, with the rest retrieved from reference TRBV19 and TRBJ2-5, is DGGITQSPKYLFRKEGQNVTLSCEQNLNHDAMYWYRQDPGQGLRLIYYSQIVNDFQKGDIAEGYSVSREKKESFPLTVTSAQKNPTAFYLCASSMASGGFQETQYFGPGTRLLVL.

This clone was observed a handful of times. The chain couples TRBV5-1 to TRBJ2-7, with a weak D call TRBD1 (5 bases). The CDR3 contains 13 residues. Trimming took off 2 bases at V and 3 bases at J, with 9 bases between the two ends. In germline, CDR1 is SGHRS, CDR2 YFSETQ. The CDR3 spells CASSFDSDYEQYF. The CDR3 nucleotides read TGCGCCAGCAGCTTTGACAGTGACTACGAGCAGTACTTC.

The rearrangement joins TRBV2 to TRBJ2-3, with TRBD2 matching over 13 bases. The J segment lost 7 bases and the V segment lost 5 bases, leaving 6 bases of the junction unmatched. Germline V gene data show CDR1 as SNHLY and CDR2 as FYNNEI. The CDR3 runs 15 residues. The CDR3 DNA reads TGTGCCAGCAGTCGGACTAGCGGGAGCTGGAATACGCAGTATTTT. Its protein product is CASSRTSGSWNTQYF.

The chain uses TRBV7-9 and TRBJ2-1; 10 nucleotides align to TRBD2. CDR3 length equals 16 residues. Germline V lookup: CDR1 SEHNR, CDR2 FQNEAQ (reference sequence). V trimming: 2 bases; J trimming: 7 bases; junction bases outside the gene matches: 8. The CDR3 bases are TGTGCCAGCAGCTTATATCGACTAGCGGGCGAGAATGAGCAGTTCTTC. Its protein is CASSLYRLAGENEQFF. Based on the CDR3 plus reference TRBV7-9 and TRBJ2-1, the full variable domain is DTGVSQNPRHKITKRGQNVTFRCDPISEHNRLYWYRQTLGQGPEFLTYFQNEAQLEKSRLLSDRFSAERPKGSFSTLEIQRTEQGDSAMYLCASSLYRLAGENEQFFGPGTRLTVL.

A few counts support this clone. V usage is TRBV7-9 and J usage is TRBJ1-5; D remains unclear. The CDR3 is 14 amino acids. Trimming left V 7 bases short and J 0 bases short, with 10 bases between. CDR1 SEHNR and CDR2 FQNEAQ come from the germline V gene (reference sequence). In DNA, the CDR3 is TGTGCCAGCAACGGACTGACTAGCAATCAGCCCCAGCATTTT. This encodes CASNGLTSNQPQHF.

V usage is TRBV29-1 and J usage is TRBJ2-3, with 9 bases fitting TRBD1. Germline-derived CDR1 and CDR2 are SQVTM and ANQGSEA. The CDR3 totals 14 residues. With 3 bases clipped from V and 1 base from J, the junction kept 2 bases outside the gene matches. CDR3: CSVDYRGRTDTQYF. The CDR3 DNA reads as TGCAGCGTTGATTACAGGGGGCGCACAGATACGCAGTATTTT.

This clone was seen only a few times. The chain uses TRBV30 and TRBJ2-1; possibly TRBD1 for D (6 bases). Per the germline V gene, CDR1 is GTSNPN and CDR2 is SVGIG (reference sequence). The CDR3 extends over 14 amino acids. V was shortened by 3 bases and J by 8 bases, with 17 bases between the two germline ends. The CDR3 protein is CAWSFRGSFDEQFF. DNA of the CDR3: TGTGCCTGGAGCTTTAGGGGGTCTTTCGATGAGCAGTTCTTC.

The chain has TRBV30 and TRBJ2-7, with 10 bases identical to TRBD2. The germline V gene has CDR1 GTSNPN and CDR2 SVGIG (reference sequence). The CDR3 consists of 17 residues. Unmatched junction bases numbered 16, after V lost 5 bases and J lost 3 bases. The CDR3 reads CAWAARASGRALYEQYF. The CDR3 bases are TGTGCCTGGGCCGCTCGGGCCAGCGGGAGGGCTCTCTACGAGCAGTACTTC.

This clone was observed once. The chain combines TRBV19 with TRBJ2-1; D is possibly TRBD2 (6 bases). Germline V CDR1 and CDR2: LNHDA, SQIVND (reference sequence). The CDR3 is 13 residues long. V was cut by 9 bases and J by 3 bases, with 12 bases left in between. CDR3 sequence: CASAGRNYNEQFF. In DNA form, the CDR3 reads TGTGCCAGCGCGGGACGGAACTACAATGAGCAGTTCTTC. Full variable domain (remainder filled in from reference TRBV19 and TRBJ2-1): DGGITQSPKYLFRKEGQNVTLSCEQNLNHDAMYWYRQDPGQGLRLIYYSQIVNDFQKGDIAEGYSVSREKKESFPLTVTSAQKNPTAFYLCASAGRNYNEQFFGPGTRLTVL.

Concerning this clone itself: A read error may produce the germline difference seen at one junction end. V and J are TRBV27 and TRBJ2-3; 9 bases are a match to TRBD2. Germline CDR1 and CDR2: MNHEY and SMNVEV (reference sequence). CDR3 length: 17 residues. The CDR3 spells CVSSLCQTSGCTDTQYF. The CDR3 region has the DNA TGTGTCAGCAGTTTATGCCAGACTAGCGGTTGCACAGATACGCAGTATTTT.

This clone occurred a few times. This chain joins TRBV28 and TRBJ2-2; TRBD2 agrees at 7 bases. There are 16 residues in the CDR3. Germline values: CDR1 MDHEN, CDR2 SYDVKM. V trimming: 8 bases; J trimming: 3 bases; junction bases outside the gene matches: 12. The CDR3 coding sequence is TGTGCCAGCGGTACCCTCTGGGCGGGAGACACCGGGGAGCTGTTTTTT. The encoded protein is CASGTLWAGDTGELFF.

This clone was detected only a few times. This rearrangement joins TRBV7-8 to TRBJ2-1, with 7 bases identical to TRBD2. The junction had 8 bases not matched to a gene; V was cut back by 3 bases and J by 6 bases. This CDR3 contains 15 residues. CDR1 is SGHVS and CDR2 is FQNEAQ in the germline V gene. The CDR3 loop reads CASSFRRERFNEQFF. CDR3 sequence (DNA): TGTGCCAGCAGCTTCCGGCGGGAGAGATTCAATGAGCAGTTCTTC.

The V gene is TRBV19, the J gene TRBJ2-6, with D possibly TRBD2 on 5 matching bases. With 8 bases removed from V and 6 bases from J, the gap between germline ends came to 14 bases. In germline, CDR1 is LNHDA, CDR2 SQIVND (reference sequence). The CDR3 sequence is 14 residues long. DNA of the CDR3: TGTGCCAGTGGGGAGAGGGCCGAGGCCAACGTCCTGACTTTC. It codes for CASGERAEANVLTF.

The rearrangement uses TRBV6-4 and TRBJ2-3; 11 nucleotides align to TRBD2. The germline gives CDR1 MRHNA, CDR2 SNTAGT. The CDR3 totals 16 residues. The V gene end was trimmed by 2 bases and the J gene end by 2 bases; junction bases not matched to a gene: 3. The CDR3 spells CASSDGTSGATDTQYF. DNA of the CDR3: TGTGCCAGCAGTGACGGGACTAGCGGAGCCACAGATACGCAGTATTTT.

The CDR3 bases are TGTGCCAGCAGTTACTCCCCCGGACAGGGCTGGGAGACCCAGTACTTC. This sequence encodes CASSYSPGQGWETQYF. The gene calls are TRBV6-6 and TRBJ2-5; 8 positions agree with TRBD1. The CDR3 runs to 16 residues. Per the germline V gene, CDR1 is MNHNY and CDR2 is SVGAGI (reference sequence). V lost 0 bases and J lost 5; bases outside the gene matches: 8.

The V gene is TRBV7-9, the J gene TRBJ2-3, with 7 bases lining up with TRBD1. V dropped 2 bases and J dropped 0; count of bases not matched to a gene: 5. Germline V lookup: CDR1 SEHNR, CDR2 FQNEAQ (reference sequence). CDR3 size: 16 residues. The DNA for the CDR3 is TGTGCCAGCAGCTTACCCGGGACAGAAAGCACAGATACGCAGTATTTT. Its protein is CASSLPGTESTDTQYF.

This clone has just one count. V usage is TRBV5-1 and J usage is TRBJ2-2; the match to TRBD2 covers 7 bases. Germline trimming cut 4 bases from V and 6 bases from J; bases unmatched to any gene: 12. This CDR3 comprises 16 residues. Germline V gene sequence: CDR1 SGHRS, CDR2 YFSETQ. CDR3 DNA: TGCGCCAGCAGCATTGACGGGCTAGCGGCGGCCGGGGAGCTGTTTTTT. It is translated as CASSIDGLAAAGELFF.

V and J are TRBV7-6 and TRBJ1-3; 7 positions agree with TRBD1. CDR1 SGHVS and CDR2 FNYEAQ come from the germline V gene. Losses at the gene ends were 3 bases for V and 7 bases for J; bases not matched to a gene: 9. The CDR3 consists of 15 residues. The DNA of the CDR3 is TGTGCCAGCAGCTTGGGAGGCAGGGGGGTCAACACCATATATTTT. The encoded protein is CASSLGGRGVNTIYF.

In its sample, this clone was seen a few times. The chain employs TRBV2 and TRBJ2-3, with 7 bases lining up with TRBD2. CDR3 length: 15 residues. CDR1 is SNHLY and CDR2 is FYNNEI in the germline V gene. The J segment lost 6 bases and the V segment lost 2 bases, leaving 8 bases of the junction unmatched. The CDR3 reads CASSEQRGPWDTQYF. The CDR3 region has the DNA TGTGCCAGCAGTGAACAGCGGGGTCCGTGGGATACGCAGTATTTT.

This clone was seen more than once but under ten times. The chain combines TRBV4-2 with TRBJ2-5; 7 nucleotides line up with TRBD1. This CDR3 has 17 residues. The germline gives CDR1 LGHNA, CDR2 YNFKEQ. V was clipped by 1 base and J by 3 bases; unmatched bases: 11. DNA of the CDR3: TGTGCCAGCAGCCAAGGGAACCTACAGGGGAAAGAAGAGACCCAGTACTTC. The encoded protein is CASSQGNLQGKEETQYF.

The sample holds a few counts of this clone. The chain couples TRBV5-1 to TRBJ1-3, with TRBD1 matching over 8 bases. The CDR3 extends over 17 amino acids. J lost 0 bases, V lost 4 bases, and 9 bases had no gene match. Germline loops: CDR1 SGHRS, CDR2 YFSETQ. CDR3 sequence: CASSLTRTGSSGNTIYF. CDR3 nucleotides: TGCGCCAGCAGCCTCACTCGGACAGGGTCCTCTGGAAACACCATATATTTT. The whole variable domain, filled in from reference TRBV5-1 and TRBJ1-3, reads KAGVTQTPRYLIKTRGQQVTLSCSPISGHRSVSWYQQTPGQGLQFLFEYFSETQRNKGNFPGRFSGRQFSNSRSEMNVSTLELGDSALYLCASSLTRTGSSGNTIYFGEGSWLTVV.

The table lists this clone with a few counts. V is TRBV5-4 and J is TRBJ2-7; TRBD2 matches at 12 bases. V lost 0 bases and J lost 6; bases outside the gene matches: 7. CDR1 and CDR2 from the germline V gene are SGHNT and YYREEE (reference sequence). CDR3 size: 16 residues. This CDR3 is CASSLDLAGGPGEQYF. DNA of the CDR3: TGTGCCAGCAGCTTGGACCTAGCGGGAGGGCCGGGCGAGCAGTACTTC.